This T cell receptor (beta chain) was sequenced during a study of T cells after somatic rescue of genetic block. V lost 1 base to trimming and J lost 1 base, with 11 bases between them. The CDR3 has 16 residues. Germline values: CDR1 MNHEY, CDR2 SMNVEV (reference sequence). Libraries were prepared by immunoSEQ multiplex PCR; TCRdb keeps only in-frame clonotypes and omits some of them. The sample contains 68,000 or so clones, 85% to 95% of which appear only once. The receptor comes from a man aged 35-49 years. Sequenced sample: peripheral blood mononuclear cells (PBMCs). J is TRBJ2-1 and V is TRBV27; D ambiguous. The CDR3 nucleotides read TGTGCCAGCAGTTTATGGCTCGCCGATTCCTACAATGAGCAGTTCTTC. It encodes CASSLWLADSYNEQFF.